This TCR beta chain was observed in a study of T cell repertoires in cytomegalovirus infection. Study-level information: CMV infection plus the matching HLA type was flagged by public TCR beta signatures.

CDR3 length equals 16 residues. From germline, CDR1 is SGHTA and CDR2 FQGNSA. The ends were cut back, 4 bases at V and 10 bases at J, with 22 bases in the middle. This clonotype was counted a few times. Its antigen remains unidentified. Broader study findings: Cumulative public TCR beta family frequency identified CMV carriers with the relevant HLA.

TCRdb reprocessed the reads via MiXCR and lists one record per CDR3 protein. The sample has 40,000 to 60,000 distinct CDR3 sequences; under 25% are singletons. The rearrangement links TRBV7-2 to TRBJ1-4; tentative D call: TRBD1 (6 bases). The source is a human donor in good health (CMV status not recorded). Some clones in this sample may be carry-over from other donors' samples. The material sequenced was CD8+ T cells from cultured PBMCs, taken from culture after CMV antigen stimulation. CDR3 residues: CASSSAGGIRAGKLFF. In DNA form, the CDR3 reads TGTGCCAGCAGCTCCGCCGGGGGCATCAGGGCTGGAAAACTGTTTTTT.